This T cell receptor (beta chain) originates from a study of blood T cell repertoires in COVID-19. Germline V lookup: CDR1 SGHTA, CDR2 FQGTGA. This CDR3 spans 13 amino acids. The germline V and J ends were trimmed by 2 bases and 2 bases, with 6 bases remaining between them. The protocol was immunoSEQ multiplex PCR, while the TCRdb copy is restricted to in-frame clones and leaves out a portion. Of about 350,000 clones listed, more than 70% are singletons. The chain links TRBV7-3 to TRBJ1-1; D is unresolved. The material sequenced was PBMCs or T cells enriched from blood (not recorded which). The sequence was obtained from a woman aged 25 to 39 who had been exposed to COVID-19. This chain's CDR3 is CASSLHQNTEAFF. The CDR3 nucleotides are TGTGCCAGCAGCTTACATCAAAACACTGAAGCTTTCTTT.